The present entry profiles one TCR beta chain with its context. Its antigen is not known. The investigators introduced synthetic TCR analog templates into each PCR as spikes. The protocol was immunoSEQ multiplex PCR, while the TCRdb copy is restricted to in-frame clones and leaves out a portion. The data contain 58,000 or so clones, about 86% of them singletons. These data belong to a study of PD-L1 blockade in urothelial cancer. General study results and limits: Below-median pretreatment blood TCR clonality was associated with improved progression-free and overall survival. At the 3-week point, tumor-associated blood clones expanded more in durable-benefit patients.

Time point indicated: pretreatment peripheral blood. Germline trimming cut 5 bases from V and 1 base from J; bases unmatched to any gene: 6. CDR1 SNHLY and CDR2 FYNNEI come from the germline V gene. The CDR3 is 15 amino acids. This sequence was found in a man between 65 and 85 years old with urothelial cancer. The J gene is TRBJ1-1, the V gene TRBV2; TRBD1 matches at 8 bases. The sample consisted of PBMCs, taken around atezolizumab (anti-PD-L1) treatment. The CDR3 reads CASSPRDRQNTEAFF. The CDR3 coding sequence is TGTGCCAGCAGTCCCAGGGACAGGCAGAACACTGAAGCTTTCTTT.